This record looks at one T cell receptor beta chain sequence and its context. The germline V gene encodes CDR1 SGHNT and CDR2 YENEEA. V was clipped by 8 bases and J by 0 bases, with 15 bases between them. This CDR3 has 15 amino acids. The entry originates in a study of blood T cell repertoires in COVID-19. In the study overall: Italy, Spain and the United States were the sources of the convalescent and acute COVID-19 samples.

The table came from immunoSEQ multiplex PCR; TCRdb's copy has only in-frame clones and leaves some out. The sample includes about 23,000 clones, approximately 90% seen only once; the top ten take under 6.5%. The chain has TRBV11-3 and TRBJ2-3, with a tentative D call TRBD1 (6 bases). This receptor was obtained from a woman aged 80 or older with active COVID-19. Sequencing was carried out using peripheral blood. CDR3 sequence reads: CASSSRGRSTDTQYF. The DNA for the CDR3 is TGTGCCAGCTCTTCCAGGGGCCGGAGCACAGATACGCAGTATTTT.